This T cell receptor beta chain was identified in a study of T cell responses to AZD1222 COVID-19 vaccine (dated by TCRdb to the early 2020s). Notes on the research overall: TCR sequencing was performed for 230 to 250 trial participants, of whom about 210 were given two doses of AZD1222 and some 25 were given two doses of MenACWY control vaccine. Trial participants were enrolled by age into subgroups of 18-55, 56-69 and 70-plus years, and about 150, 27 and 61 TCR-sequenced participants, respectively, were included in these subgroups.

Study-level results and caveats: Because no day 14 peak-response samples were available, the repertoires could be characterized only after the peak T cell response. After two AZD1222 doses, spike-specific TCR breadth and depth were significantly higher than at day 0 and than in MenACWY recipients. Reportedly, close to half of the unique spike-specific TCRs recognized epitopes lying outside the regions that are mutated in the B.1.351 and B.1.1.7 variants. CD4 TCRs associated with the vaccine covered the entire spike protein, and the dominant responses were in regions 160-218 and 743-854. In the small 56-69-year group, the increase in depth fell short of significance, most likely because of low power. Most participants were white British and females outnumbered males, and the authors suggested that clonal diversity may have been underestimated. Conclusions about previously exposed vaccinees were limited because only a handful of AZD1222 recipients were SARS-CoV-2 seropositive at baseline.

Germline trimming amounts to 5 bases on V and 2 bases on J, with 5 as the count of junction bases outside the gene matches. From the germline V gene, CDR1 is MRHNA and CDR2 is SNTAGT. The CDR3 spans 15 residues, from the cysteine through the phenylalanine. Of all the DNA, just the CDR3 is kept, 45 bases in frame from base 1. The CDR3 regions of human TCRbeta chains were subjected to immunosequencing. The authors processed their data as follows. Repertoire TCRs were checked for matches against a reference library of SARS-CoV-2-specific TCRs that had been generated using the MIRA antigen-specificity platform. Breadth meant the fraction of unique TCRs that were SARS-CoV-2-associated, whereas depth meant the fraction of total T cells that were SARS-CoV-2-associated. Each spike-specific TCR was assigned to its reactive spike region and to a CD4 or CD8 class using the MIRA data. Log10-transformed breadth and depth values were compared by one-way ANOVA with Sidak's multiple comparisons tests. Not all clones reach the TCRdb copy of this immuneACCESS table, which keeps in-frame sequences only. Checked studies attribute under half of the gap to unresolved V genes and leave the rest unexplained. That table supplies the V and J calls and clone size; D and trimming were determined from the DNA. The sample profile shows 69,000 or so clones; around nine tenths of them were found once. 1% to 1.5% of the sample is held by the ten biggest clonotypes.

This clone was seen only a few times. Its cognate antigen has yet to be identified. Base quality data are lacking; no much larger clone is found one base away. According to the study, the label for this sample's time point signals: about 28 days (+/-7) after the second vaccine dose. AZD1222 recipients given second doses at about 4 weeks or at about 12 weeks were pooled, since spike-specific TCR depth and breadth were not found to differ between the two schedules. Samples from vaccinated people were obtained from the UK trials COV001 and COV002, which included a single-blind randomized controlled phase 2/3 trial of AZD1222 (ChAdOx1 nCoV-19) in healthy adults. For TCRbeta chain sequencing, PBMC samples were collected from trial participants at day 0 and at day 28 after the second dose.

The source is an adult who received the AZD1222 COVID-19 vaccine. The sample consisted of peripheral blood, taken 28 days after the second AZD1222 dose. In this chain, TRBV6-4 is recombined with TRBJ2-1; 8 junctional bases match TRBD1. The DNA sequence follows: TGTGCCAGCAGTTCCGGGACAGGCGCCTACAATGAGCAGTTCTTC. The resulting protein is CASSSGTGAYNEQFF.